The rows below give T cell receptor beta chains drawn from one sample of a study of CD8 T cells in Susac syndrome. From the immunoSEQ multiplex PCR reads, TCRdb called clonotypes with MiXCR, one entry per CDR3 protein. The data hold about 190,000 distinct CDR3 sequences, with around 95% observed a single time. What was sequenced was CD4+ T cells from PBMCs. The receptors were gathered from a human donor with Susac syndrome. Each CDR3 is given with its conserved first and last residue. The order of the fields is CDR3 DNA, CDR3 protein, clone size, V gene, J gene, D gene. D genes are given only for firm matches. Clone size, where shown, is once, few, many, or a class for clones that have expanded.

DNA: TGTGCCAGCAGTTACTCCGCCGGGGAGACAGATACGCAGTATTTT
CDR3: CASSYSAGETDTQYF
size: NA
V: TRBV6-2/TRBV6-3
J: TRBJ2-3
D: NA

DNA: TGTGCCAGCAGCCCAGGGAGGACGGGGCCCCAGCATTTT
CDR3: CASSPGRTGPQHF
size: NA
V: TRBV3-1
J: TRBJ1-5
D: NA

DNA: TGTGCCAGTAGTGGGGGCAGGGATGGAGAGACCCAGTACTTC
CDR3: CASSGGRDGETQYF
size: NA
V: TRBV19
J: TRBJ2-5
D: NA

DNA: TGTGCCAGCAGCAAGATCGTGGGACTACTGCACGAGCAGTACTTC
CDR3: CASSKIVGLLHEQYF
size: NA
V: TRBV12-3/TRBV12-4
J: TRBJ2-7
D: TRBD2

DNA: TGTGCCAGCAGCGGCTTTGGGGCTGGCAATCAGCCCCAGCATTTT
CDR3: CASSGFGAGNQPQHF
size: NA
V: TRBV7-2
J: TRBJ1-5
D: NA

DNA: TGCAGTGCTAGGCTCCAGCACGGGGGGGTAAGCAAGCAGTTCTTC
CDR3: CSARLQHGGVSKQFF
size: NA
V: TRBV20-1
J: TRBJ2-1
D: TRBD2

DNA: TGTGCCTCGACAGGGGATTCCTACGAGCAGTACTTC
CDR3: CASTGDSYEQYF
size: NA
V: TRBV2
J: TRBJ2-7
D: TRBD1

DNA: TGTGCCAGCAGCTCAGATGGGGTTGGGACCTACGAGCAGTACTTC
CDR3: CASSSDGVGTYEQYF
size: once
V: TRBV5-4
J: TRBJ2-7
D: NA

DNA: TGCAGCGTAGTCGGACAGGGGGTAGGGACTGAAGCTTTCTTT
CDR3: CSVVGQGVGTEAFF
size: NA
V: TRBV29-1
J: TRBJ1-1
D: TRBD1

DNA: TGTGCCAGCAGGTTCCGGGCTACCGACTACGAGCAGTACTTC
CDR3: CASRFRATDYEQYF
size: once
V: TRBV7-9
J: TRBJ2-7
D: NA

DNA: NA
CDR3: CAARDLLMKNCFF
size: NA
V: TRBV24-1
J: TRBJ1-4
D: NA

DNA: TGTGCCACCAGCAGGGAGGGGACGGCTACGTACAATCAGCCCCAGCATTTT
CDR3: CATSREGTATYNQPQHF
size: NA
V: TRBV15
J: TRBJ1-5
D: NA

DNA: TGTGCCAGCAGCCAATGGGGAGCAGGGCTTGAAGCTTTCTTT
CDR3: CASSQWGAGLEAFF
size: NA
V: TRBV14
J: TRBJ1-1
D: NA

DNA: TGCAGTGCTAGAGATAGTACACGCGGGACGCATAATCAGCCCCAGCATTTT
CDR3: CSARDSTRGTHNQPQHF
size: NA
V: TRBV20-1
J: TRBJ1-5
D: NA

DNA: TGTGCCAGCAGTGATGGACTAGCTGGGGAGACCCAGTACTTC
CDR3: CASSDGLAGETQYF
size: NA
V: TRBV6-1
J: TRBJ2-5
D: TRBD2

DNA: TGTGCCAGCAGCCGAGACCTGACTAGCTCGTTTACAGATACGCAGTATTTT
CDR3: CASSRDLTSSFTDTQYF
size: NA
V: TRBV5-6
J: TRBJ2-3
D: TRBD2

DNA: TGTGCCTGGAGTAGGGCAGGGGGCTACACCTTC
CDR3: CAWSRAGGYTF
size: NA
V: TRBV30
J: TRBJ1-2
D: NA

DNA: TGTGCCAGCTCTCCCGAGGGTCTTACGCAGTATTTT
CDR3: CASSPEGLTQYF
size: NA
V: TRBV18
J: TRBJ2-3
D: NA

DNA: TGTGCCAGCAGTCCCCCGGGGACAGCGAACTACGAGCAGTACTTC
CDR3: CASSPPGTANYEQYF
size: NA
V: TRBV28
J: TRBJ2-7
D: TRBD1

DNA: TGTGCCAGCAGTCCGGACAGGGGTGGTGGCCAAGAGACCCAGTACTTC
CDR3: CASSPDRGGGQETQYF
size: NA
V: TRBV2
J: TRBJ2-5
D: TRBD1

DNA: TGTGCCAGCTCACTAACAGGGGAACGGTATGGCTACACCTTC
CDR3: CASSLTGERYGYTF
size: NA
V: TRBV18
J: TRBJ1-2
D: TRBD1

DNA: TGTGCCACCAGCAGAGACCAAAAAGGGGAGACCCAGTACTTC
CDR3: CATSRDQKGETQYF
size: NA
V: TRBV15
J: TRBJ2-5
D: NA

DNA: TGCGCCAGCAGCTTGGCCTTGCTTGGGGAAGAGACCCAGTACTTC
CDR3: CASSLALLGEETQYF
size: once
V: TRBV5-1
J: TRBJ2-5
D: NA

DNA: TGTGCCAGCAGCTTAGAGAAGAACACTGAAGCTTTCTTT
CDR3: CASSLEKNTEAFF
size: NA
V: TRBV13
J: TRBJ1-1
D: NA